The 9 T cell receptor beta chains below all came from one sample that was sequenced in a study of T cells expressing NK-cell markers (dated by TCRdb to 2020 to 2022). Libraries came from 5' RACE. This sample was sequenced with an Illumina HiSeq 2000. TCRdb reprocessed the reads; each CDR3 protein sequence makes one entry, and DNA is unavailable. The sample's table lists a count of about 540,000 distinct CDR3 sequences. The top ten hold under 4.5% of the sample. Sequenced material: blood T cells: a sorted CD56 or NKG2C T cell subset, CD4+ or CD8+ T cells, or bulk PBMC T cells (not recorded which). All receptors come from a young man in good health. Donor details come from another sample of the same person, matched by shared clones.

The chain links TRBV20-1 to TRBJ2-1; TCRdb gives TRBD2 as the D gene, but with no DNA this cannot be confirmed. Germline CDR1 is DFQATT and CDR2 is SNEGSKA (reference sequence). The CDR3 totals 15 residues. Here the CDR3 reads CSARPKTSGNNEQFF.

The gene calls are TRBV20-1 and TRBJ2-5. Per the germline V gene, CDR1 is DFQATT and CDR2 is SNEGSKA (reference sequence). There are 15 residues in the CDR3. The CDR3 region is CSARDLAVLQETQYF.

The chain couples TRBV5-6 to TRBJ2-3; checking the TCRdb D call of TRBD1 is not possible without DNA. CDR3 size: 16 residues. Per germline, CDR1 SGHDT and CDR2 YYEEEE. The CDR3 sequence is CASSLDSRGGKDTQYF.

The chain carries TRBV5-1 and TRBJ2-1; TCRdb's D call of TRBD2 is untestable without DNA. The V gene's germline CDR1 is SGHRS and CDR2 YFSETQ. The CDR3 loop spans 16 amino acids. The CDR3 sequence: CASSLRGLAGNYEQFF.

This sequence joins TRBV5-4 and TRBJ2-1; TCRdb proposes TRBD1, but this gene call is untestable without DNA. CDR3 size: 17 residues. Per germline, CDR1 SGHNT and CDR2 YYREEE (reference sequence). CDR3 loop: CASSLATGTGGGDEQFF.

The rearrangement uses TRBV7-2 and TRBJ2-1; no DNA is available, so the TRBD2 call from TCRdb remains unchecked. Germline values: CDR1 SGHTA, CDR2 FQGNSA. The CDR3 length is 15 residues. The CDR3 spells CASSLARGENSEQFF.

The chain joins TRBV5-1 to TRBJ2-2; no DNA is available, so the TRBD1 call from TCRdb remains unchecked. There are 12 residues in the CDR3. Germline assignment: CDR1 SGHRS and CDR2 YFSETQ. CDR3 in amino acids: CASGADTGELFF.

The rearrangement uses TRBV4-3 and TRBJ2-5; TCRdb reports TRBD2, a call that lacks DNA to check it against. Looked up from germline, CDR1 is LGHNA and CDR2 is YSLEER. The CDR3 extends over 16 amino acids. The CDR3 spells CASSQEPLLNWETQYF.

This chain uses TRBV5-1 with TRBJ2-3; checking the TCRdb D call of TRBD1 is not possible without DNA. The germline V gene encodes CDR1 SGHRS and CDR2 YFSETQ. The CDR3 is 16 residues long. The CDR3 is CASSPPIGMSTDTQYF.